Here is one TCR beta chain with its context. Its antigen remains unknown. The sample originates from a study of T cell responses to AZD1222 COVID-19 vaccine. Study-wide points: The donor cohort was predominantly white British with a female majority, and clonal diversity may have been underestimated. Close to half of spike-specific TCRs reportedly recognize unmutated variant regions.

Sequencing used immunoSEQ multiplex PCR; TCRdb keeps in-frame clones, though not all of them. Here the sample spans 75,000 to 90,000 clones, roughly 83% being singletons. Germline lookup yields CDR1 MNHEY and CDR2 SMNVEV (reference sequence). This CDR3 is 15 amino acids long. The ends were cut back, 4 bases at V and 4 bases at J, with 17 bases in the middle. The chain employs TRBV27 and TRBJ2-7; the D call may be TRBD1 or TRBD2 (5 bases each). The sample was peripheral blood, taken on day 0 of AZD1222 vaccination. The sequence was obtained from an adult in good health. CDR3 bases: TGTGCCAGCAGTTCCTCGGGACGCCCTCCTTACGAGCAGTACTTC. Its translation: CASSSSGRPPYEQYF.